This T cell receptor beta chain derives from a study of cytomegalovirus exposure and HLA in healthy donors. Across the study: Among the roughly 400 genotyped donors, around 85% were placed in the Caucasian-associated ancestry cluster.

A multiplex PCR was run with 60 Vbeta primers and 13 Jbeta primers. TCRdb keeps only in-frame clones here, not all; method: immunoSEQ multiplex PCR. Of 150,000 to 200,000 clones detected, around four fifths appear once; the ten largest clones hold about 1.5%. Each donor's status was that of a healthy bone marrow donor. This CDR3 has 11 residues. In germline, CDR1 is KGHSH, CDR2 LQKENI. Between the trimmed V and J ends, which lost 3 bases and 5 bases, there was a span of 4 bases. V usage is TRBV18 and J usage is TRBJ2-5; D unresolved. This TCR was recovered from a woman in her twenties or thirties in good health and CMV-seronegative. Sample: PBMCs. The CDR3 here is CASSPQETQYF. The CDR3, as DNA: TGTGCCAGCTCACCCCAGGAGACCCAGTACTTC.